The 3 T cell receptor beta chains below were found in one sample sequenced in a study of regulatory T cells in long-lasting Graves disease. Construction of the TCR beta libraries employed iRepertoire HTBI primers in conjunction with Arm-PCR of CDR3 regions. One entry per CDR3 protein, called by TCRdb with MiXCR from the multiplex PCR reads. Of about 440,000 distinct CDR3 sequences in the sample, 14% to 15% were seen once. Time point in this sample: newly diagnosed GD, antithyroid drugs for less than 3 months. From RNA extracted from PBMCs, the TCR library was made. The same sample was also used in a study of T cells in Graves' hyperthyroidism and ophthalmopathy.

The source material was peripheral blood mononuclear cells (PBMCs), sampled at new diagnosis, from a patient treated with antithyroid drugs. The receptors here all came from a woman aged 30 to 39 with Graves disease.

This clonotype showed up many times. V gene TRBV27 combines with J gene TRBJ1-6; D remains unclear. Trimming stripped 2 bases from V and 14 bases from J, with 19 bases between. CDR1 and CDR2 (germline): MNHEY, SMNVEV (reference sequence). CDR3 length: 15 amino acids. CDR3 nucleotides: TGTGCCAGCAGTTTAAGGAGAACAGATCTTGTTGCCCTCCACTTT. Amino acids: CASSLRRTDLVALHF.

This clonotype was recorded at least ten times. The chain combines TRBV7-6 with TRBJ2-1; 7 bases fit TRBD2. Trimming took 5 bases from V and 9 from J; bases not matched to a gene: 7. Germline lookup yields CDR1 SGHVS and CDR2 FNYEAQ. The CDR3 totals 13 residues. CDR3 residues: CASSPGLVAEQFF. Here the CDR3 DNA reads TGTGCCAGCAGCCCCGGACTAGTGGCTGAGCAGTTCTTC.

Only a few counts were recorded for this clonotype. The rearrangement joins TRBV5-6 to TRBJ2-7, with TRBD2 identical over 10 bases. Germline CDR1 SGHDT, CDR2 YYEEEE. This CDR3 has 13 residues. With 2 bases clipped from V and 12 bases from J, the junction kept 8 bases outside the gene matches. CDR3 residues: CASSLGTSAVRYF. CDR3 DNA: TGTGCCAGCAGCTTAGGGACTAGCGCGGTTCGGTACTTC.